Ten or more counts support the clone carrying this T cell receptor (beta chain). Its target is not known. The CDR3 loop spans 13 amino acids. The ends lost 2 bases at V and 8 bases at J; junction bases unmatched: 5. Germline V gene data show CDR1 as DFQATT and CDR2 as SNEGSKA (reference sequence). The data were taken from a study of T cells in Graves' hyperthyroidism and ophthalmopathy. Overall study context: Peripheral blood was drawn at first diagnosis, prior to all treatment. Study-wide results and caveats: Model-based prediction identified ophthalmopathy a median roughly six months prior to its onset.

Graves' hyperthyroidism was deemed stable given no ophthalmopathy progression within 18 months. The authors obtained PBMCs from around 10 ml of fresh peripheral blood. TCR beta CDR3 sequences were amplified from RNA transcripts. The HTBI primer set drove a first-round RT-PCR of the TCR CDR3. TCRdb reanalysed the multiplex PCR reads using MiXCR and keeps one entry per CDR3 protein. Here the sample spans about half a million distinct CDR3 sequences, about a fifth being singletons. Sequencing used blood. V gene TRBV20-1 combines with J gene TRBJ2-2; 7 bases align to TRBD1. The sequence was collected from a man between 18 and 35 years old with Graves' hyperthyroidism. The CDR3 DNA sequence: TGCAGTGCTAGACAACAGGGGCGGGGGGAGCTGTTTTTT. It yields the protein CSARQQGRGELFF.